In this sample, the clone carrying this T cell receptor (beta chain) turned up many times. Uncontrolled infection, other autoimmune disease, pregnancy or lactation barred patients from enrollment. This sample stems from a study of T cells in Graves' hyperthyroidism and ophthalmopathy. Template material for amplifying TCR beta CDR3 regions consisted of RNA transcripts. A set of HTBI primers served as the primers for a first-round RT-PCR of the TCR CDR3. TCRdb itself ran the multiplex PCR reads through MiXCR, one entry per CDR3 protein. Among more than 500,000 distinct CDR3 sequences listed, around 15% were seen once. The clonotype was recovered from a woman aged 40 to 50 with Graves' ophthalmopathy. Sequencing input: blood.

CDR3 DNA: TGTGCCAGTAGTACCCGGGACGGGAGAAACTATGGCTACACCTTC. Translated, it gives CASSTRDGRNYGYTF. V usage is TRBV19 and J usage is TRBJ1-2, with D maybe TRBD1 (5 bases). CDR1 and CDR2 (germline): LNHDA, SQIVND (reference sequence). V lost 4 bases, J lost 2 bases, and 14 bases lay in between. The CDR3 loop spans 15 amino acids.